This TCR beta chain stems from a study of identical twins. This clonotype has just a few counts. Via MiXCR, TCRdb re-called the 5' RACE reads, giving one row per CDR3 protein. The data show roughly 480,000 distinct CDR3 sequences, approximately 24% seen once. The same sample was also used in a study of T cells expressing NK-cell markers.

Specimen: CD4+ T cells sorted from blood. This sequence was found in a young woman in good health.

CDR3 region: CATRENRGGHTEAFF. The CDR3 DNA sequence: TGTGCCACCAGAGAAAACAGGGGAGGTCACACTGAAGCTTTCTTT. The chain joins TRBV15 to TRBJ1-1, with TRBD1 identical over 7 bases. The CDR3 totals 15 residues. J was trimmed by 3 bases and V by 6 bases; bases with no gene match: 10. CDR1 is LNHNV and CDR2 is YYDKDF in the germline V gene (reference sequence). Looking up the rest from reference TRBV15 and TRBJ1-1 gives the full variable domain: DAMVIQNPRYQVTQFGKPVTLSCSQTLNHNVMYWYQQKSSQAPKLLFHYYDKDFNNEADTPDNFQSRRPNTSFCFLDIRSPGLGDTAMYLCATRENRGGHTEAFFGQGTRLTVV.